This passage covers 11 T cell receptor beta chains from one sample sequenced in a study of cytomegalovirus exposure and HLA in healthy donors (TCRdb year 2017). Library construction relied on the immunoSEQ multiplex PCR assay. The multiplex PCR relied on a mix of 60 forward primers for TCR Vbeta segments and 13 reverse primers for TCR Jbeta segments. What TCRdb holds here is the immuneACCESS table cut down to in-frame rearrangements. Part of the clones is not present; checked against another copy, under half of the missing clones reflect an unresolved V gene, and the others are unexplained. The sample table holds roughly 120,000 clones, of which about four fifths were seen once. The leading ten clones occupy roughly 1.5% of the sample. Sequenced input: PBMCs. These receptors were obtained from a woman between 18 and 29 years old in good health and CMV-seronegative.

This clone was recorded a few times. J is TRBJ2-7 and V is TRBV5-6; the match to TRBD2 covers 7 bases. Germline loops: CDR1 SGHDT, CDR2 YYEEEE. The CDR3 covers 14 residues. After removal of 4 bases from V and 5 bases from J, the junction contained 9 bases not matched to a gene. In DNA, the CDR3 is TGTGCCAGCAGCCTCACGGGAGGCGTCCACGAGCAGTACTTC. Protein: CASSLTGGVHEQYF.

The genes are TRBV2 and TRBJ2-7; D possibly corresponds to TRBD2 (7 bases). Germline loops: CDR1 SNHLY, CDR2 FYNNEI. V was trimmed by 6 bases and J by 6 bases, leaving 24 bases between them. This CDR3 is 16 amino acids long. This chain's CDR3 is CASRGGLGLDQVEQYF. CDR3 bases: TGTGCCAGCAGAGGGGGGCTAGGACTAGATCAAGTCGAGCAGTACTTC.

This clone occurred once. The rearrangement joins TRBV7-9 to TRBJ1-2, with a weak D call TRBD1 (6 bases). Germline V gene data show CDR1 as SEHNR and CDR2 as FQNEAQ (reference sequence). Trimming took 1 base from V and 8 from J, leaving 14 bases between them. The CDR3 extends over 14 amino acids. The CDR3 bases are TGTGCCAGCAGCTTAGAGGAGTTTACAGGGGGCTACACCTTC. It specifies CASSLEEFTGGYTF.

The chain uses TRBV10-3 and TRBJ1-2; possibly TRBD1 for D (6 bases). CDR1 is ENHRY and CDR2 is SYGVKD in the germline V gene. The CDR3 length is 14 residues. V gave up 5 bases and J gave up 4 bases, with 14 bases separating them. CDR3 nucleotide sequence: TGTGCCATCAGTCCACAGGGACGGGTCTATGGCTACACCTTC. It codes for CAISPQGRVYGYTF.

The chain links TRBV5-1 to TRBJ2-7; 9 bases agree with TRBD1. The CDR3 is 15 residues long. Trimming at V came to 6 bases and at J to 0 bases, leaving 7 bases not matched to a gene. CDR1 and CDR2 (germline): SGHRS, YFSETQ. CDR3 residues: CASTLGTGTSYEQYF. CDR3 bases: TGCGCCAGCACGCTAGGGACAGGGACCTCCTACGAGCAGTACTTC.

This clone came up once. The V gene is TRBV28, the J gene TRBJ2-5; 10 nucleotides align to TRBD2. V dropped 8 bases and J dropped 5; count of bases not matched to a gene: 8. CDR3 length: 14 amino acids. CDR1 and CDR2 from the germline V gene are MDHEN and SYDVKM. CDR3 amino acids: CASVKRGGGETQYF. The CDR3, as DNA: TGTGCCAGCGTAAAGCGGGGGGGCGGGGAGACCCAGTACTTC.

CDR3 residues: CASSQSGLANHNEQFF. The CDR3 DNA reads TGTGCCAGCAGCCAATCGGGACTAGCGAACCACAATGAGCAGTTCTTC. This chain uses TRBV4-2 with TRBJ2-1; 10 nucleotides match TRBD2. The CDR3 loop spans 16 amino acids. The junction had 6 bases not matched to a gene; V was cut back by 2 bases and J by 5 bases. Germline CDR1 LGHNA, CDR2 YNFKEQ.

The chain is built from TRBV7-8 and TRBJ1-1, with 7 bases matching TRBD1. From germline, CDR1 is SGHVS and CDR2 FQNEAQ. V gave up 3 bases and J gave up 7 bases; unmatched junction bases: 8. This CDR3 has 14 amino acids. This chain's CDR3 is CASSFGTVLLEAFF. DNA of the CDR3: TGTGCCAGCAGCTTTGGGACAGTTTTACTTGAAGCTTTCTTT.

This sequence joins TRBV7-3 and TRBJ1-1; 9 bases align to TRBD1. CDR3 length equals 13 residues. Looked up from germline, CDR1 is SGHTA and CDR2 is FQGTGA. J gave up 10 bases and V 3 bases, and 6 bases lay outside the gene matches. The CDR3 is CASSLDTGGRAFF. In DNA, the CDR3 is TGTGCCAGCAGCTTGGACACAGGGGGCAGAGCTTTCTTT. The full variable domain, in which reference TRBV7-3 and TRBJ1-1 provide the parts outside the CDR3, is GAGVSQTPSNKVTEKGKYVELRCDPISGHTALYWYRQSLGQGPEFLIYFQGTGAADDSGLPNDRFFAVRPEGSVSTLKIQRTERGDSAVYLCASSLDTGGRAFFGQGTRLTVV.

This rearrangement joins TRBV11-2 to TRBJ2-3, with D unresolved. Germline lookup yields CDR1 SGHAT and CDR2 FQNNGV. Trimming took off 2 bases at V and 2 bases at J, with 11 bases between the two ends. This CDR3 comprises 15 residues. CDR3 protein: CASSLNSLNTDTQYF. CDR3 coding DNA: TGTGCCAGCAGCTTAAATTCCCTTAACACAGATACGCAGTATTTT. The full variable domain, its missing parts supplied by reference TRBV11-2 and TRBJ2-3, is EAGVAQSPRYKIIEKRQSVAFWCNPISGHATLYWYQQILGQGPKLLIQFQNNGVVDDSQLPKDRFSAERLKGVDSTLKIQPAKLEDSAVYLCASSLNSLNTDTQYFGPGTRLTVL.

The rearrangement joins TRBV28 to TRBJ2-2, with D tentatively TRBD2 (5 bases). This CDR3 is 16 amino acids long. Germline CDR1 reads MDHEN; CDR2 reads SYDVKM. Trimming left V 5 bases short and J 3 bases short, with 16 bases between. The DNA for the CDR3 is TGTGCCAGCAGTACCCGATGGCTCGGGGACACCGGGGAGCTGTTTTTT. This codes for CASSTRWLGDTGELFF.